This T cell receptor (beta chain) originates from a study of blood T cells in healthy people across ages. Germline CDR1 reads SNHLY; CDR2 reads FYNNEI. The CDR3 is made up of 13 amino acids. With a J-beta primer mix and a sample-barcoded 5' primer, a second PCR ran about 7 to 12 cycles. Each cDNA molecule was tagged by a template-switch adaptor with 12 random nucleotides. TCRdb itself ran the 5' RACE reads through MiXCR, one entry per CDR3 protein. The sample consists of roughly 800,000 distinct CDR3 sequences, roughly 35% of them appearing once. Notes on the study in general: It was the long-lived donors that had more naive CD4+ cells and higher diversity than aged donors.

Of note for this clonotype: Its target is not known. Compared with germline, one end of the junction differs, possibly owing to a read error.

The TCR comes from a man between 18 and 35 years old in good health. V is TRBV2 and J is TRBJ1-4; TRBD1 agrees at 7 bases. Sequencing was performed on blood. CDR3 sequence reads: CTSRTGYNEKLFF. The CDR3 DNA sequence: TGTACCAGCAGGACAGGCTATAATGAAAAACTGTTTTTT.